Listed here is a single TCR beta chain. What it binds is unknown. The data are from a study of cytomegalovirus exposure and HLA in healthy donors. Broader study findings: Some public TCRs appeared in many individuals, while most sequences were rare.

PCR amplification relied on 60 Vbeta primers (plus 13 Jbeta primers). Here immunoSEQ multiplex PCR was the method, and the copy in TCRdb shows in-frame clones only, minus some. The sample has tens of thousands of clones, about 85% seen once. Per germline, CDR1 SGHKS and CDR2 YYEKEE (reference sequence). The V end lost 5 bases, the J end lost 0 bases, and 12 bases lay between the germline ends. The CDR3 length is 15 residues. This sequence joins TRBV5-5 and TRBJ1-3; D is possibly TRBD1 (6 bases). This TCR was sampled from a female donor in good health and CMV-seronegative. Sequencing was carried out using PBMCs. The CDR3 sequence: CASRFRGVSGNTIYF. Here the CDR3 DNA reads TGTGCCAGCAGATTCAGGGGAGTCTCTGGAAACACCATATATTTT.